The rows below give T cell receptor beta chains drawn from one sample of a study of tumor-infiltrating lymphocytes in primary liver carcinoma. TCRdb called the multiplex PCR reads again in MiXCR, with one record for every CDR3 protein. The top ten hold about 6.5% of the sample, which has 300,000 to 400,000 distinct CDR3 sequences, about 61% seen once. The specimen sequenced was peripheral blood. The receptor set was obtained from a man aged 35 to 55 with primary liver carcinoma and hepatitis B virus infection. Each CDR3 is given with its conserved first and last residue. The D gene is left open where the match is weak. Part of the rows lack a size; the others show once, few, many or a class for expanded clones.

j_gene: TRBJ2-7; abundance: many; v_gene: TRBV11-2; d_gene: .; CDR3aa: CASSYRTPYEQYF; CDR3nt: TGTGCCAGCAGCTACAGGACCCCCTACGAGCAGTACTTC
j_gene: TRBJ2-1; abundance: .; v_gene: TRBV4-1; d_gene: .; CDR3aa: CASSLVGQGYYNEQFF; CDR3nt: TGCGCCAGCAGCCTAGTTGGTCAGGGGTACTACAATGAGCAGTTCTTC
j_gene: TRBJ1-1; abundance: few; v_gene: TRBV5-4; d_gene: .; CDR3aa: CASSLAPGNTEAFF; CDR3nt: TGTGCCAGCAGCTTGGCACCAGGGAACACTGAAGCTTTCTTT
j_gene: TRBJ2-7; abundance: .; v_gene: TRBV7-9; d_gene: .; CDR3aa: CASSLYGDEQYF; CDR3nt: TGTGCCAGCAGCTTATACGGAGACGAGCAGTACTTC
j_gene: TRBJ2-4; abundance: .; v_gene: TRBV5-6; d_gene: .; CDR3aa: CASSLRKALAKNIQYF; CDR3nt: TGTGCCAGCAGCTTGAGGAAGGCTTTAGCCAAAAACATTCAGTACTTC
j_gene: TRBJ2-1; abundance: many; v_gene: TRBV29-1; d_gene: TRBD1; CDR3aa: CSVSPGTGVFNEQFF; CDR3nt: TGCAGCGTTTCCCCCGGGACAGGGGTGTTCAATGAGCAGTTCTTC
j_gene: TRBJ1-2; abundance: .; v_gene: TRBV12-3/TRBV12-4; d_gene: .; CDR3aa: CTSSLWDKGYGYTF; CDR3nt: TGTACCAGCAGCCTCTGGGACAAGGGGTATGGCTACACCTTC
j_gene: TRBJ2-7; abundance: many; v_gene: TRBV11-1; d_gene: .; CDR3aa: CASSLDGVNEQYF; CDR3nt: TGTGCCAGCAGCTTAGATGGAGTCAACGAGCAGTACTTC
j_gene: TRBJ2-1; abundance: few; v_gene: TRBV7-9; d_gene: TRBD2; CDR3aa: CASSRGLAGAEQFF; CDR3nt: TGTGCCAGCAGCCGAGGACTAGCGGGCGCTGAGCAGTTCTTC
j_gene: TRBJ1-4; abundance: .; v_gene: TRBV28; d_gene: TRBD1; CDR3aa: CASSQDRGLNEKLFF; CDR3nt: TGTGCCAGCAGCCAAGACAGGGGGCTTAATGAAAAACTGTTTTTT
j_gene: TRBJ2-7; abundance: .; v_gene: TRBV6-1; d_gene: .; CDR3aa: CARNKEQGYEQYF; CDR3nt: TGTGCCAGGAATAAAGAACAGGGCTACGAGCAGTACTTC
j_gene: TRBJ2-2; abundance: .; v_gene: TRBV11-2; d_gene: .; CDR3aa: CASRLHAGELFF; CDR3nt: TGTGCCAGCAGATTACATGCCGGGGAACTGTTTTTT
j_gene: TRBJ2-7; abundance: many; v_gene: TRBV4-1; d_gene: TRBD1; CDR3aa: CASSSEGTGGSYEQYF; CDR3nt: TGCGCCAGCAGCTCGGAGGGGACAGGGGGTTCCTACGAGCAGTACTTC
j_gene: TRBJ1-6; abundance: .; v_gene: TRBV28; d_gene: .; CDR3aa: CASSGRVQYYSPLHF; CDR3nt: TGTGCCAGCAGCGGGCGGGTACAGTACTATTCACCCCTCCACTTT
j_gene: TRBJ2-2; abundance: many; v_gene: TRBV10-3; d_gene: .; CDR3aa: CAIRMGLLDTGELFF; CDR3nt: TGTGCCATCAGGATGGGACTCCTTGACACCGGGGAGCTGTTTTTT
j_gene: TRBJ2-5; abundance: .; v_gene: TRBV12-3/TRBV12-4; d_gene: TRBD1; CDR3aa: CASSPWDRVESQYF; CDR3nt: TGTGCCAGCAGTCCATGGGACAGGGTTGAGTCACAGTACTTC
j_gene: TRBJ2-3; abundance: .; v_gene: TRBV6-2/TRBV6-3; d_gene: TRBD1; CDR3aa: CASIRQGGVGTNTQYF; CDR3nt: TGTGCCAGCATCCGACAGGGGGGTGTTGGCACAAATACGCAGTATTTT
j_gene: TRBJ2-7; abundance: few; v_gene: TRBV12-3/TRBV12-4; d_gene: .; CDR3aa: CASSFELYEQYF; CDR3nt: TGTGCCAGCAGTTTTGAATTATACGAGCAGTACTTC
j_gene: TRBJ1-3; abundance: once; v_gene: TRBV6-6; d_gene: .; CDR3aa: CASSYLTGHGNTIYF; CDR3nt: TGTGCCAGCAGTTACTTAACAGGGCACGGAAACACCATATATTTT
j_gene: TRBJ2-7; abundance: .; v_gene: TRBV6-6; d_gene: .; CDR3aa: CASSYLEGANEQYF; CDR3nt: TGTGCCAGCAGTTACTTGGAGGGGGCCAACGAGCAGTACTTC